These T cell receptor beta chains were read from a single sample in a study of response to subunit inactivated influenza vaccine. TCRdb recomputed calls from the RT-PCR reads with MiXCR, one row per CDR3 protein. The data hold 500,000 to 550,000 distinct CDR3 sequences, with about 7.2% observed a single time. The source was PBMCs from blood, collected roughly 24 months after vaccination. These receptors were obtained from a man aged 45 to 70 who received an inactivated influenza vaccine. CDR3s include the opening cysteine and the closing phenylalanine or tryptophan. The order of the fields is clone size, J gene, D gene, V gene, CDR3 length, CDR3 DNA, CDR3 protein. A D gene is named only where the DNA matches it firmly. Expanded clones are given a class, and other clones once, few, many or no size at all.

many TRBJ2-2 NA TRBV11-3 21 TGTGCCAGCAGCTCCGACCCCGGACTATCCCGAGACGGAATGAACACCGGGGAGCTGTTTTTT CASSSDPGLSRDGMNTGELFF
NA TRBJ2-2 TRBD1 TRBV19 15 TGTGCCAGTAGTAGCCGGGACAGGGGTGGCGGGGAGCTGTTTTTT CASSSRDRGGGELFF
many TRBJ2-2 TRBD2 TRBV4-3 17 TGCGCCAGCAGCCACACACCCGGGGGGGGAGGCCCCGGGGAGCTGTTTTTT CASSHTPGGGGPGELFF
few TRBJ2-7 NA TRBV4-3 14 TGCGCCAGCAGCCAACTCGGGAGCTCCTACGAGCAGTACTTC CASSQLGSSYEQYF
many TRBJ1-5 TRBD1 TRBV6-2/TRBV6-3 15 TGTGCCAGCTGGGACAGGGGGAATAGCAATCAGCCCCAGCATTTT CASWDRGNSNQPQHF
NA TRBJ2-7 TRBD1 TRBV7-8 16 TGTGCCAGCAGCTTAGCTCCCAGGGGGCAGTTGCACGAGCAGTACTTC CASSLAPRGQLHEQYF
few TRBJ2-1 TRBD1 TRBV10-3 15 TGTGCCATCAGCCCGGGCAGGGGGCGCGACAATGAGCAGTTCTTC CAISPGRGRDNEQFF
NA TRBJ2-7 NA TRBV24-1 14 TGTGCCACCAGTCGCGGGGCGAGCTCCTACGAGCAGTACTTC CATSRGASSYEQYF
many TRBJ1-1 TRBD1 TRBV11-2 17 TGTGCCAGCAGCTTAGAGGGGACAGGGGGCGCGGGGACTGAAGCTTTCTTT CASSLEGTGGAGTEAFF
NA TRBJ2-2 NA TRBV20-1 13 TGCAGTGCTAACGGGGGGAACACCGGGGAGCTGTTTTTT CSANGGNTGELFF
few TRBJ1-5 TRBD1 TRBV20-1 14 TGCAGTGCCACGGCGGACAGGCGCTATCAGCCCCAGCATTTT CSATADRRYQPQHF
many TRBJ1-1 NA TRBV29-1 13 TGCAGCGCCAGAGACGGGGGGCAAACTGAAGCTTTCTTT CSARDGGQTEAFF
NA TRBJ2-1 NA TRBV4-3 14 TGCGCCAGCAGCCAAGATAATTACGTTTATGAGCAGTTCTTC CASSQDNYVYEQFF
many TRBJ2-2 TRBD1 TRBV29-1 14 TGCAGCGTTTCCGACAGGGCCCTTCGCGGGGAGCTGTTTTTT CSVSDRALRGELFF
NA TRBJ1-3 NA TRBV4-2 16 TGTGCCAGCAGCCAAGAATCGAGGGGCGGTGGAAACACCATATATTTT CASSQESRGGGNTIYF
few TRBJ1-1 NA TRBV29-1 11 TGCAGCTCCCTTGCTAACACTGAAGCTTTCTTT CSSLANTEAFF
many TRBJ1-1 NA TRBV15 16 TGTGCCACCAGCCCTCGTTTAGGACTTACGAACACTGAAGCTTTCTTT CATSPRLGLTNTEAFF
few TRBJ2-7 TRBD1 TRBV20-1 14 TGCAGTGCGTCTCACCCGGGACAGGGGAGCGAGCAGTACTTC CSASHPGQGSEQYF
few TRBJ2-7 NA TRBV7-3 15 TGTGCCAGCAGCTTAGAGGGAAGAGGAGCCTACGAGCAGTACTTC CASSLEGRGAYEQYF
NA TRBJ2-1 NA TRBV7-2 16 TGTGCCAGCAGCTTAGCGCAGGGGGGCGCATACAATGAGCAGTTCTTC CASSLAQGGAYNEQFF
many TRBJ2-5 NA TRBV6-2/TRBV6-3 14 TGTGCCAGCAGTCCAGCCGGACAGAAAGAGACCCAGTACTTC CASSPAGQKETQYF
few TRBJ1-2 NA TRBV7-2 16 TGTGCCAGCAGCTTAGATATCGCACAGACTAACTATGGCTACACCTTC CASSLDIAQTNYGYTF
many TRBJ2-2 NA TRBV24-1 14 TGTGCCACCAGTGATCCCGGGGATACCGGGGAGCTGTTTTTT CATSDPGDTGELFF
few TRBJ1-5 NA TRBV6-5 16 TGTGCCAGCAGTTACTACCCGACGGATAGCAATCAGCCCCAGCATTTT CASSYYPTDSNQPQHF
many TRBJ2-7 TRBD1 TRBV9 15 TGTGCCAGCAGCGCAGGATTGGGGCAGGGGGCTGGACAGTACTTC CASSAGLGQGAGQYF
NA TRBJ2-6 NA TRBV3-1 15 TGTGCCAGCAGCGAGAGGGGGGCTGGGGCCAACGTCCTGACTTTC CASSERGAGANVLTF
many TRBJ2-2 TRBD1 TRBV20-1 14 TGCAGTGCTCGCAGGGGGCCACACACCGGGGAGCTGTTTTTT CSARRGPHTGELFF
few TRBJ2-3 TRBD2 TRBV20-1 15 TGCAGTGCTAGTCCACTAGCGGATATCACAGATACGCAGTATTTT CSASPLADITDTQYF
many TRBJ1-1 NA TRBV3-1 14 TGTGCCAGCAGCGCGACAGCGTTGAACACTGAAGCTTTCTTT CASSATALNTEAFF
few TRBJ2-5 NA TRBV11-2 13 TGTGCCAGCGGTGCCGGGCCCCAAGAGACCCAGTACTTC CASGAGPQETQYF
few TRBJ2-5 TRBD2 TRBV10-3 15 TGTGCCATCAGTGGACTAGCGGGAGGCCAAGAGACCCAGTACTTC CAISGLAGGQETQYF
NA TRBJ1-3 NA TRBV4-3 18 TGCGCCAGCAGCCAAGATCTTGCCGGCAGATCCTCTGGAAACACCATATATTTT CASSQDLAGRSSGNTIYF
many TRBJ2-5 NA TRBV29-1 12 TGCAGTGGAGGAGGGGGCCTTGAGACCCAGTACTTC CSGGGGLETQYF
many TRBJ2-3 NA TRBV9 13 TGTGCCAGCAGCGCCCTTGAGACAGATACGCAGTATTTT CASSALETDTQYF
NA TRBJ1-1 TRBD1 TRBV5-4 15 TGTGCCAGCAGCTTATGGGCAGGGGGGAACACTGAAGCTTTCTTT CASSLWAGGNTEAFF
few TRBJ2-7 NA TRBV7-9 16 TGTGCCAGCAGCTTAGTAGGTTGGGGTGGGGCCTACGAGCAGTACTTC CASSLVGWGGAYEQYF
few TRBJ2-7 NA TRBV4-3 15 TGCGCCAGCAGCCAAGACAGTGCGTACTCCTACGAGCAGTACTTC CASSQDSAYSYEQYF
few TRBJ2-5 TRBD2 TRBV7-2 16 TGTGCCAGCAGCCTTCGTAGCGGGAGGGCCGAAGAGACCCAGTACTTC CASSLRSGRAEETQYF
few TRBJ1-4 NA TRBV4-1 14 TGCGCCAGCAGCCAAGTGGAAGGGGGTGAAAAACTGTTTTTT CASSQVEGGEKLFF
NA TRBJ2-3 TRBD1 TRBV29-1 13 TGCAGCGTTGAACAGGGGGCAAAAGATACGCAGTATTTT CSVEQGAKDTQYF
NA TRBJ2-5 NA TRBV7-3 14 TGTGCCAGCAGCCCGGGACCTTCACAAGAGACCCAGTACTTC CASSPGPSQETQYF
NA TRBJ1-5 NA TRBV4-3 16 TGCGCCAGCAGCCAAGACCTCGGGGGGGGCAATCAGCCCCAGCATTTT CASSQDLGGGNQPQHF
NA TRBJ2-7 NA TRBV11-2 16 TGTGCCAGCAGCTCACCCAGTGGGGCAGCAATTTACGAGCAGTACTTC CASSSPSGAAIYEQYF
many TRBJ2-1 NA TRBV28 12 TGTGCCAGCAGGACAGCGAACAATGAGCAGTTCTTC CASRTANNEQFF
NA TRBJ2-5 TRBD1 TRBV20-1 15 TGCAGTGCTAGGGCCCCGACGGGGACAGCGGAGACCCAGTACTTC CSARAPTGTAETQYF
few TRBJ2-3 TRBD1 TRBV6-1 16 TGTGCCAGCAGCAAACCACGGGGACAGGCGACAGATACGCAGTATTTT CASSKPRGQATDTQYF
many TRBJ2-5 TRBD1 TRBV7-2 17 TGTGCCAGCAGCTTAAGGGGGACAGATTATTTTCAAGAGACCCAGTACTTC CASSLRGTDYFQETQYF
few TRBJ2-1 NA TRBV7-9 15 TGTGCCAGCAGCCGGACTAACCCGACCTACAATGAGCAGTTCTTC CASSRTNPTYNEQFF
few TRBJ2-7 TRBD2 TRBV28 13 TGTGCCAGCAGCCCGACCGGGAGGGGAGGGCTGTACTTC CASSPTGRGGLYF
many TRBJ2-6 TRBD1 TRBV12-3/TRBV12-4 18 TGTGCCAGCACCCACGGAGGGACAGGGGGCTCTGGGGCCAACGTCCTGACTTTC CASTHGGTGGSGANVLTF
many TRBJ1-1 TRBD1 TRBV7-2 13 TGCGCCAGCAGCTTGGACAGGGACACTGAAGCTTTCTTT CASSLDRDTEAFF
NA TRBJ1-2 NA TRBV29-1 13 TGCAGCGTTGCGATCCAAAATGGAGCGGGCTACACCTTC CSVAIQNGAGYTF
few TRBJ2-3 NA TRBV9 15 TGTGCCAGCAGCGTAGCAGGACTGAACACAGATACGCAGTATTTT CASSVAGLNTDTQYF
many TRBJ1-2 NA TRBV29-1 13 TGCAGCGTTGCCCCCTTGGGGGACTATGGCTACACCTTC CSVAPLGDYGYTF
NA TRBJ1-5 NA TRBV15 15 TGTGCCACCAGCAGAGATATAGAAGGGTATCAGCCCCAGCATTTT CATSRDIEGYQPQHF
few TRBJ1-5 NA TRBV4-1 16 TGCGCCAGCAGCCAGGACCGGGCCCTCGGCTATCAGCCCCAGCATTTT CASSQDRALGYQPQHF
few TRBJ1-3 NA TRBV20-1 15 TGCAGTGCCTCAGACGGGGACCACTCTGGAAACACCATATATTTT CSASDGDHSGNTIYF
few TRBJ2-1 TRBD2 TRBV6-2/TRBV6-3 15 TGTGCCAGCAGTTTTGGACTAGCGGCCTACAATGAGCAGTTCTTC CASSFGLAAYNEQFF